This TCR beta chain was recovered during a study of OX40 agonist ivuxolimab in advanced cancers. Background on the study: Each patient was given ivuxolimab into a vein every 2 weeks, at 0.01 to 10 mg/kg. Cohort: more than 75% men, mean age about 62, aged about 20 to 79.

TCRdb's table, derived via immunoSEQ multiplex PCR, lists solely in-frame clones and lacks some. Of some 50,000 clones detected, around 86% appear once; the ten largest clones hold approximately 15%. Deletions cut 4 bases from V and 5 bases from J, with 15 bases between. The CDR3 contains 16 residues. The germline gives CDR1 SEHNR, CDR2 FQNEAQ (reference sequence). The starting material was CD4+ or CD8+ T cells sorted from blood, obtained in a trial of the OX40 agonist ivuxolimab. The chain has TRBV7-9 and TRBJ1-6, with D perhaps TRBD1 (5 bases). The sequence derives from an adult with an advanced solid tumor such as melanoma, head and neck, liver or kidney cancer. The CDR3 DNA reads as TGTGCCAGCAGCTCCTACGGGCAGGGAGATAATTCACCCCTCCACTTT. Translation: CASSSYGQGDNSPLHF.